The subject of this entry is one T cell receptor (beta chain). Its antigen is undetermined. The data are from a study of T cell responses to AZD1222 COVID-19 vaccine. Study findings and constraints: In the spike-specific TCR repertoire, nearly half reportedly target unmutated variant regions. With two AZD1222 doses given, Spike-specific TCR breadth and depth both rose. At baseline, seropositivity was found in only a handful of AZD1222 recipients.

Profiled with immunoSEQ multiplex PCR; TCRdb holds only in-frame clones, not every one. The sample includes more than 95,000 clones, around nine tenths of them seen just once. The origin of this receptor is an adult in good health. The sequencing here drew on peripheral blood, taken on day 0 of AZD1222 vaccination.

CDR3 sequence reads: CASSQDHRPGHEETQYF. DNA of the CDR3: TGTGCCAGCAGCCAAGATCATCGTCCGGGACACGAAGAGACCCAGTACTTC. This chain connects TRBV3-1 (or the pseudogene TRBV3-2) to TRBJ2-5, with D possibly matching TRBD1 (6 bases). From germline, CDR1 is LGHDT and CDR2 YNNKEL (reference sequence). The CDR3 sequence is 17 residues long. Trimming removed 0 bases at V and 3 bases at J, with 17 bases between.